A selection of T cell receptor beta chains follows, all from one sample in a study of blood T cells in healthy people across ages. TCRdb fed the 5' RACE reads into MiXCR, producing one record per CDR3 protein. The sample holds 600,000 to 1,000,000 distinct CDR3 sequences, 20% to 25% seen once. These same data were also listed under a study on T cells of mothers and their children.

The specimen was blood. The receptors stem from a boy between 5 and 17 years old in good health. The conserved cysteine and the conserved F or W are not part of the CDR3 here.

cdr3_aa j_call v_call
ASTFDRANTEAF TRBJ1-1 TRBV12-3/TRBV12-4
ASSYADAVYEQY . TRBV6-2/TRBV6-3
ASSQDPTSGQSTDTQY TRBJ2-3 TRBV4-3
ASSPQAGGSYNEQF TRBJ2-1 TRBV7-9
ASSPQAWVTNEKLC TRBJ1-4 TRBV13
ASSVVGARSYGYT TRBJ1-2 TRBV9
ASSQDPGVLDIQY TRBJ2-4 TRBV4-3
SARDLAGVLETQY TRBJ2-5 TRBV20-1
SARPANTGELF TRBJ2-2 TRBV20-1
ATSDSRTGSTDTQY TRBJ2-3 TRBV24-1
ASSPSSSSNEQY TRBJ2-7 TRBV4-3
AISERTDTQY TRBJ2-3 TRBV10-3
ASSFGRAYNEQF . TRBV27
ATKGREYNEQF TRBJ2-1 TRBV28
ASSWGLAETQY TRBJ2-5 TRBV7-3
SARDLNRVNRFSSYEQY . TRBV20-1
ASSPQGGLSEAF TRBJ1-1 TRBV7-2
SVYFLTPEAF TRBJ1-1 TRBV29-1
ASSPRSGVYEQY TRBJ2-7 TRBV18
ASSDGLKDLRDSPLH TRBJ1-6 TRBV6-4
SVGDRGSYEQY . TRBV29-1
ASSLEGWEPRETQY TRBJ2-5 TRBV7-2
ANRLGSSYNEQF TRBJ2-1 TRBV12-3/TRBV12-4
SGQQGDGYT TRBJ1-2 TRBV29-1
ASSFSAGVQETQY TRBJ2-5 TRBV12-3/TRBV12-4
ASSQSRGGTQY TRBJ2-5 TRBV28
ASSFGVQETQY TRBJ2-5 TRBV12-3/TRBV12-4
SANGDWETQY TRBJ2-5 TRBV20-1
ASSQGLAEHNDLMEQY TRBJ2-7 TRBV14